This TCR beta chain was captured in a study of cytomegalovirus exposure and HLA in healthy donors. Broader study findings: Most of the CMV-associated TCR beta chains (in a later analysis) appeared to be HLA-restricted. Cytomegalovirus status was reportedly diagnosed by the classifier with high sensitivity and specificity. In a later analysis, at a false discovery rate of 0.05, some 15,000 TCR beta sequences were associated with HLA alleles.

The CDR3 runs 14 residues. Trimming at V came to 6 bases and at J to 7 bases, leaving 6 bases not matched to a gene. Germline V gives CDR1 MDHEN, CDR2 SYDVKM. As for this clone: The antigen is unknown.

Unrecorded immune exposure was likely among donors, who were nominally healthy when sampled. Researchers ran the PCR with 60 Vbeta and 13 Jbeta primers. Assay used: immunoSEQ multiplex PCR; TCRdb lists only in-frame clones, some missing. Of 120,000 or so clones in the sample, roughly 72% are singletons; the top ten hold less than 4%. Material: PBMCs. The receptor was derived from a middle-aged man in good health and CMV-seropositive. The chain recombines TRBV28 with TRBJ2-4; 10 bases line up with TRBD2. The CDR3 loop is CASSFLAGANIQYF. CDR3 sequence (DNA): TGTGCCAGCAGCTTTCTAGCGGGGGCCAACATTCAGTACTTC.